What follows are 19 T cell receptor beta chains derived from one specimen sequenced in a study of CD4+ T cells in melanoma. Repertoires were generated with immunoSEQ multiplex PCR, while TCRdb's copy carries only in-frame clones and drops some. The table has roughly 120,000 clones, over 80% seen once. The sample comprised peripheral blood. These receptors originate from a human donor with melanoma.

The chain links TRBV4-2 to TRBJ2-1, with 13 bases matching TRBD2. Germline V gene data show CDR1 as LGHNA and CDR2 as YNFKEQ. The CDR3 is made up of 18 amino acids. V shed 5 bases, J shed 0 bases, and the junction held 7 bases outside the gene matches. DNA for the CDR3: TGTGCCAGCAGCTATGGGACTAGCGGGACCCTCTCCTACAATGAGCAGTTCTTC. Protein sequence: CASSYGTSGTLSYNEQFF.

This chain uses TRBV29-1 with TRBJ2-1; D gene ambiguous. The V end lost 3 bases, the J end lost 5 bases, and 8 bases lay between the germline ends. From germline, CDR1 is SQVTM and CDR2 ANQGSEA. CDR3 length: 12 residues. The CDR3 sequence is CSVDRINNEQFF. The CDR3 DNA is TGCAGCGTTGACAGGATAAACAATGAGCAGTTCTTC.

This chain uses TRBV6-1 with TRBJ1-3, with no clear D. In germline, CDR1 is MNHNS, CDR2 SASEGT. The ends were cut back, 1 base at V and 0 bases at J, with 13 bases in the middle. CDR3 length equals 17 residues. CDR3 amino acids: CASSEDAWATSGNTIYF. The CDR3 bases are TGTGCCAGCAGTGAAGATGCGTGGGCGACCTCTGGAAACACCATATATTTT.

The chain links TRBV6-1 to TRBJ2-1; TRBD1 matches 11 bases. Germline CDR1 is MNHNS and CDR2 is SASEGT. The CDR3 has 16 residues. After removal of 4 bases from V and 7 bases from J, the junction contained 9 bases not matched to a gene. The CDR3 region has the DNA TGTGCCAGCAGTGTAATTGGACAGGGGGCGCGGAATGAGCAGTTCTTC. Amino acid sequence: CASSVIGQGARNEQFF.

V and J are TRBV9 and TRBJ1-2; tentatively, D is TRBD1 (6 bases). The CDR3 sequence is 15 residues long. The germline gives CDR1 SGDLS, CDR2 YYNGEE. V lost 3 bases and J 8 bases, leaving 20 bases between the germline ends. CDR3 amino acids: CASSAKGRGAWGYTF. In DNA form, the CDR3 reads TGTGCCAGCAGCGCGAAGGGAAGGGGGGCCTGGGGCTACACCTTC.

The chain links TRBV15 to TRBJ1-1; D possibly corresponds to TRBD1 (5 bases). CDR3 length: 15 residues. With 3 bases removed from V and 3 bases from J, the gap between germline ends came to 14 bases. Germline-derived CDR1 and CDR2 are LNHNV and YYDKDF (reference sequence). The CDR3 is CATSRMKTRDTEAFF. Written as DNA, the CDR3 is TGTGCCACCAGCAGGATGAAAACCAGGGACACTGAAGCTTTCTTT.

The chain employs TRBV7-6 and TRBJ2-7, with D possibly TRBD1 on 6 matching bases. The germline V and J ends were trimmed by 5 bases and 0 bases, with 11 bases remaining between them. Germline CDR1 and CDR2: SGHVS and FNYEAQ. The CDR3 contains 14 residues. In DNA, the CDR3 is TGTGCCAGCAGCGGCACGGACAGCTCCTACGAGCAGTACTTC. Translation: CASSGTDSSYEQYF.

V is TRBV6-6 and J is TRBJ2-3; 7 bases agree with TRBD2. This CDR3 comprises 13 residues. Trimming took 6 bases from V and 6 from J; bases not matched to a gene: 6. Germline V gene lookup returns CDR1 MNHNY and CDR2 SVGAGI (reference sequence). In DNA, the CDR3 is TGTGCCAGCAGGTCCTCCGGGGGGGATACGCAGTATTTT. Protein product: CASRSSGGDTQYF.

V gene TRBV23-1 combines with J gene TRBJ1-5; tentatively, D is TRBD1 (6 bases). TRBV23-1 is an ORF for which the function is uncertain. CDR3 length: 17 residues. V was pared by 8 bases and J by 0 bases, with 20 bases between. This CDR3 is CASAGPGTNYSNQPQHF. For the CDR3, the DNA is TGCGCCAGCGCCGGCCCCGGGACAAATTATAGCAATCAGCCCCAGCATTTT.

The gene calls are TRBV7-9 and TRBJ2-3; weak D call: TRBD2 (6 bases). Germline V gene lookup returns CDR1 SEHNR and CDR2 FQNEAQ (reference sequence). This CDR3 contains 14 residues. V was trimmed by 1 base and J by 3 bases, leaving 8 bases between them. The DNA for the CDR3 is TGTGCCAGCAGCTTAGGACTAGAGACAGATACGCAGTATTTT. This translates into CASSLGLETDTQYF. The full variable domain, completed using reference TRBV7-9 and TRBJ2-3, is DTGVSQNPRHKITKRGQNVTFRCDPISEHNRLYWYRQTLGQGPEFLTYFQNEAQLEKSRLLSDRFSAERPKGSFSTLEIQRTEQGDSAMYLCASSLGLETDTQYFGPGTRLTVL.

In DNA form, the CDR3 reads TGTGCCAGTCAAAGAGATTTCAATCAGCCCCAGCATTTT. Its protein product is CASQRDFNQPQHF. The V and J genes are TRBV19 and TRBJ1-5; no reliable D call. This CDR3 has 13 amino acids. The V gene's germline CDR1 is LNHDA and CDR2 SQIVND (reference sequence). Trimming cost V 8 bases and J 3 bases, with 11 bases left between them. Drawing the rest from reference TRBV19 and TRBJ1-5, the complete variable domain is DGGITQSPKYLFRKEGQNVTLSCEQNLNHDAMYWYRQDPGQGLRLIYYSQIVNDFQKGDIAEGYSVSREKKESFPLTVTSAQKNPTAFYLCASQRDFNQPQHFGDGTRLSIL.

With respect to this clone: This specimen includes other DNA sequences encoding the same CDR3. This chain links TRBV5-1 with TRBJ2-5; D perhaps matches TRBD2 (5 bases). This CDR3 contains 14 residues. Germline CDR1 and CDR2: SGHRS and YFSETQ. V was clipped by 0 bases and J by 1 base, with 7 bases between them. In nucleotides, the CDR3 is TGCGCCAGCAGCTTGGGAGGGAGCCAAGAGACCCAGTACTTC. This gives the protein CASSLGGSQETQYF.

The chain links TRBV11-2 to TRBJ2-1; 12 nucleotides match TRBD2. CDR3 length: 17 amino acids. Per the germline V gene, CDR1 is SGHAT and CDR2 is FQNNGV. The ends lost 6 bases at V and 0 bases at J; junction bases unmatched: 6. The CDR3 loop reads CASRPGLAGGSYNEQFF. The CDR3 coding sequence is TGTGCCAGCAGACCGGGACTAGCGGGCGGCTCCTACAATGAGCAGTTCTTC.

The genes are TRBV9 and TRBJ2-1; 7 positions match TRBD2. The CDR3 runs to 16 residues. Germline V lookup: CDR1 SGDLS, CDR2 YYNGEE. Trimming took 0 bases from V and 2 from J; bases not matched to a gene: 5. CDR3 sequence (DNA): TGTGCCAGCAGCGTAGCTGGGACTAACCCCTACAATGAGCAGTTCTTC. Encoded protein: CASSVAGTNPYNEQFF.

The V call is TRBV19, the J call TRBJ1-1, with D possibly TRBD1 on 5 matching bases. The CDR3 has 16 amino acids. With 7 bases removed from V and 3 bases from J, the gap between germline ends came to 21 bases. The V gene's germline CDR1 is LNHDA and CDR2 SQIVND (reference sequence). In nucleotides, the CDR3 is TGTGCCAGTAAAAACACCCCCGGGGGGAGGGACACTGAAGCTTTCTTT. Translated: CASKNTPGGRDTEAFF.

This clone appeared once. The chain has TRBV11-2 and TRBJ2-7; 9 positions match TRBD2. V lost 2 bases and J lost 2; bases outside the gene matches: 1. CDR3 length: 14 residues. From germline, CDR1 is SGHAT and CDR2 FQNNGV. CDR3 nucleotide sequence: TGTGCCAGCAGCTTACGCGGGAGGGCCTACGAGCAGTACTTC. Protein sequence: CASSLRGRAYEQYF. Based on the CDR3 plus reference TRBV11-2 and TRBJ2-7, the full variable domain is EAGVAQSPRYKIIEKRQSVAFWCNPISGHATLYWYQQILGQGPKLLIQFQNNGVVDDSQLPKDRFSAERLKGVDSTLKIQPAKLEDSAVYLCASSLRGRAYEQYFGPGTRLTVT.

This chain connects TRBV28 to TRBJ1-2; D is ambiguous. The CDR3 is made up of 11 amino acids. Per the germline V gene, CDR1 is MDHEN and CDR2 is SYDVKM. V shed 3 bases and J shed 5 bases, with 4 bases lying between them. CDR3 sequence reads: CASSLKYGYTF. CDR3 nucleotide sequence: TGTGCCAGCAGTTTGAAATATGGCTACACCTTC.

This rearrangement joins TRBV5-1 to TRBJ2-3, with TRBD2 matching 10 bases. The trim removed 4 bases at V and 5 bases at J, leaving 10 bases unmatched. The CDR3 has 16 amino acids. From germline, CDR1 is SGHRS and CDR2 YFSETQ. The CDR3 nucleotides read TGCGCCAGCAGCCCACCAGCGGGGGGGCTTGGAGATACGCAGTATTTT. This sequence encodes CASSPPAGGLGDTQYF.

The V and J genes are TRBV30 and TRBJ2-6; TRBD1 aligns across 7 bases. This CDR3 region has 19 residues. Looked up from germline, CDR1 is GTSNPN and CDR2 is SVGIG (reference sequence). V trimming: 3 bases; J trimming: 0 bases; junction bases outside the gene matches: 14. CDR3: CAWRYLGQALNSGANVLTF. The CDR3 DNA follows: TGTGCCTGGAGGTATCTAGGACAGGCCCTGAACTCTGGGGCCAACGTCCTGACTTTC.